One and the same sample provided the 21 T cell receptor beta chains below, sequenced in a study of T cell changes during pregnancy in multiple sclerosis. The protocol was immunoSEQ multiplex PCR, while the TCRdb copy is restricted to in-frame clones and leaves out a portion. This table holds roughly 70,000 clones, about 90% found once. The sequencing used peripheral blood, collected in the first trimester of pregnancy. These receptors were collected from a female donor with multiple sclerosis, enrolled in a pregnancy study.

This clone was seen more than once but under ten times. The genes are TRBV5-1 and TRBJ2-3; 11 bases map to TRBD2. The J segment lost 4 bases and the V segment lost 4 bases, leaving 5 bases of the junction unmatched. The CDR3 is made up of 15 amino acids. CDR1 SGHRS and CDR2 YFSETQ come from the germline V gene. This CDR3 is CASSGSGRGADTQYF. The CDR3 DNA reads TGCGCCAGCAGCGGTAGCGGGAGGGGTGCAGATACGCAGTATTTT.

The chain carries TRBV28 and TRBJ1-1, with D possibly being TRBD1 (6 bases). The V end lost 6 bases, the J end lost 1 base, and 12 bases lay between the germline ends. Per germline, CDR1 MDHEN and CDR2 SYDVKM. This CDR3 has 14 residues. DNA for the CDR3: TGTGCCAGCAGGAGGGGGTGGAGGAACACTGAAGCTTTCTTT. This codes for CASRRGWRNTEAFF. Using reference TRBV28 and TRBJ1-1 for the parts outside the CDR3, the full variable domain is DVKVTQSSRYLVKRTGEKVFLECVQDMDHENMFWYRQDPGLGLRLIYFSYDVKMKEKGDIPEGYSVSREKKERFSLILESASTNQTSMYLCASRRGWRNTEAFFGQGTRLTVV.

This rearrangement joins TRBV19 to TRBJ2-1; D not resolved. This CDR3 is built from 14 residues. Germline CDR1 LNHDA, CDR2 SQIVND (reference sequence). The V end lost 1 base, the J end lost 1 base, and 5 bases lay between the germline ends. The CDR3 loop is CASSIGSSYNEQFF. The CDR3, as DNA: TGTGCCAGTAGTATAGGCAGTTCCTACAATGAGCAGTTCTTC.

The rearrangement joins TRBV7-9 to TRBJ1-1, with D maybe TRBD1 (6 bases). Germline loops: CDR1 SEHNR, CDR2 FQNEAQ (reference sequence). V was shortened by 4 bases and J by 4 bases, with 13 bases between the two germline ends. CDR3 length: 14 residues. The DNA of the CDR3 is TGTGCCAGCAGCTCCGGGACACTTCTCACTGAAGCTTTCTTT. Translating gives CASSSGTLLTEAFF.

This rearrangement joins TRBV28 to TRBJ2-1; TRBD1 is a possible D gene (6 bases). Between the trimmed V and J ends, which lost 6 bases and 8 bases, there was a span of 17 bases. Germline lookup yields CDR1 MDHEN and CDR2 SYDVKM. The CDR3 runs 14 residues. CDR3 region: CASSKHRVVDEQFF. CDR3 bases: TGTGCCAGCAGCAAACACAGGGTGGTTGATGAGCAGTTCTTC.

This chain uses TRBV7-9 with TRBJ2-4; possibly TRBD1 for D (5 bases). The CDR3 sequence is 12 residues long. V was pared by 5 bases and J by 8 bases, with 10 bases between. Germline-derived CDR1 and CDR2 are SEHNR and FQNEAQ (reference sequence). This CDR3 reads CASSTQGHIQYF. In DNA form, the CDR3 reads TGTGCCAGCAGCACCCAGGGCCACATTCAGTACTTC.

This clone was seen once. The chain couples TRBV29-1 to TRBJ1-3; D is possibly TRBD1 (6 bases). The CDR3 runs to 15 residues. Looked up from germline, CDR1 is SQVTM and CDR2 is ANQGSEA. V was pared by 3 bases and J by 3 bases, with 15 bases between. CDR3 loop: CSVDTGGWFGNTIYF. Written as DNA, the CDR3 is TGCAGCGTTGATACGGGGGGCTGGTTTGGAAACACCATATATTTT.

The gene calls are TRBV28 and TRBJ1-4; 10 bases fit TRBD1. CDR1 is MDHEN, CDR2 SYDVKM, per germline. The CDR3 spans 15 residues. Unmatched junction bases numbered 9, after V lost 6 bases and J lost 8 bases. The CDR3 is CASRPDRGQREKLFF. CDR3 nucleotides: TGTGCCAGCAGGCCCGACAGGGGGCAACGAGAAAAACTGTTTTTT.

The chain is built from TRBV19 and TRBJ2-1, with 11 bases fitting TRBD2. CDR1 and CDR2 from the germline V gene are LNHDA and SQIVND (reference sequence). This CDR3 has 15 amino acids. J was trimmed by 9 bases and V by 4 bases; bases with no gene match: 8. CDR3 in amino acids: CASSTGTSGGGEQFF. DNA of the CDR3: TGTGCCAGTAGTACGGGGACTAGCGGTGGGGGTGAGCAGTTCTTC.

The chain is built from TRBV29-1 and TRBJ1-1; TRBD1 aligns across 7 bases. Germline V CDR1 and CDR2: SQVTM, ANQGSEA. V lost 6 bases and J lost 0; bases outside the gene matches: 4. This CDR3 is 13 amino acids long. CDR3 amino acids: CSVAQGMNTEAFF. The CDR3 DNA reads TGCAGCGTAGCACAGGGGATGAACACTGAAGCTTTCTTT.

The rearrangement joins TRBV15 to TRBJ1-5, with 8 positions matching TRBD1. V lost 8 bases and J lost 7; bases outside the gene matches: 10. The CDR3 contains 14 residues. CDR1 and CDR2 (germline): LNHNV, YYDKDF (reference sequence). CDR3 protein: CATHPGQGGQPQHF. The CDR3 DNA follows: TGTGCCACCCATCCAGGACAGGGAGGACAGCCCCAGCATTTT.

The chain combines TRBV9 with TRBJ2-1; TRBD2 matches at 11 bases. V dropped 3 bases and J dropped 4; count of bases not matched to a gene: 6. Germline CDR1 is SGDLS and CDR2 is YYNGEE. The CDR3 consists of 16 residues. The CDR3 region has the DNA TGTGCCAGCAGCGCCGCCGGGACTAGCGGTTACAATGAGCAGTTCTTC. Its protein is CASSAAGTSGYNEQFF.

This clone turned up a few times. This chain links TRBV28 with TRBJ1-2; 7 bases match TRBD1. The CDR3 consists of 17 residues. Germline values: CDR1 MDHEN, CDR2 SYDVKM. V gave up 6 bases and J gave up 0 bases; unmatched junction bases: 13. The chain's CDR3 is CASRGDSRSRANYGYTF. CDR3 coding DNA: TGTGCCAGCAGGGGGGACAGCCGTTCTCGGGCTAACTATGGCTACACCTTC.

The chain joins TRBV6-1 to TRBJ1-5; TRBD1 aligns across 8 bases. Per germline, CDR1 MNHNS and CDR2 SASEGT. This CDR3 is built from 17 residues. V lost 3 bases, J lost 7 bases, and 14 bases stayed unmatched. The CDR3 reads CASSDRGRMGLGQPQHF. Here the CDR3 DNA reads TGTGCCAGCAGTGACAGGGGGCGGATGGGCTTGGGGCAGCCCCAGCATTTT.

CDR3 protein: CASKGTGWRSDQPQHF. The CDR3 nucleotides are TGTGCCAGTAAGGGGACAGGGTGGCGGAGTGATCAGCCCCAGCATTTT. The V and J genes are TRBV19 and TRBJ1-5, with 9 nucleotides matching TRBD1. V lost 7 bases and J lost 5; bases outside the gene matches: 12. The germline gives CDR1 LNHDA, CDR2 SQIVND (reference sequence). The CDR3 loop spans 16 amino acids.

DNA of the CDR3: TGTGCCAGCAGCGGGGGGGGGCAAGAGACCCAGTACTTC. This gives the protein CASSGGGQETQYF. The J gene is TRBJ2-5, the V gene TRBV2; TRBD2 matches 8 bases. V shed 6 bases and J 2 bases; nucleotides not matched to a gene: 2. CDR1 is SNHLY, CDR2 FYNNEI, per germline. The CDR3 runs 13 residues.

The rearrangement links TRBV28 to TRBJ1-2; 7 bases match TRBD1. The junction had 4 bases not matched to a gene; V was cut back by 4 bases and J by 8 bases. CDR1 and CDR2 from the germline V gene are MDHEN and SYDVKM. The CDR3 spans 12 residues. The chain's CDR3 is CASSSTGLGYTF. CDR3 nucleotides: TGTGCCAGCAGTTCGACAGGGTTGGGCTACACCTTC.

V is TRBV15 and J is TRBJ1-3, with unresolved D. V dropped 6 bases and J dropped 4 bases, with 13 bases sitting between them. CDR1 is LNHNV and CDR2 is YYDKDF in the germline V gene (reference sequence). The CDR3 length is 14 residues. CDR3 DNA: TGTGCCACCAGGGTGGTCCCAGAAGGAAACACCATATATTTT. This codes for CATRVVPEGNTIYF.

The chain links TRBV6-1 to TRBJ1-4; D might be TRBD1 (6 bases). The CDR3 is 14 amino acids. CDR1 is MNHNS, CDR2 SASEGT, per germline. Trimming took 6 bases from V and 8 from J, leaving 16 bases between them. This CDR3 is CASSSRQEVEKLFF. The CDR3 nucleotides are TGTGCCAGCAGCTCGAGACAGGAGGTAGAAAAACTGTTTTTT.

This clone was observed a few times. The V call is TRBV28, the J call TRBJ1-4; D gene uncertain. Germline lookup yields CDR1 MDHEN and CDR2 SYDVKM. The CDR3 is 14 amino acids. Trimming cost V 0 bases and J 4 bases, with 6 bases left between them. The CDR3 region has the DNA TGTGCCAGCAGTTTATGGGGGAGTAATGAAAAACTGTTTTTT. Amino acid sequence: CASSLWGSNEKLFF.

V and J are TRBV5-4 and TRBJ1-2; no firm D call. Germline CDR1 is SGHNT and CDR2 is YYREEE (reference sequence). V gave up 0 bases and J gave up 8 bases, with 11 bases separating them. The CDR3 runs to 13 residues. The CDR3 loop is CASSLERHSGYTF. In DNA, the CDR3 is TGTGCCAGCAGCTTGGAAAGACACAGCGGCTACACCTTC.